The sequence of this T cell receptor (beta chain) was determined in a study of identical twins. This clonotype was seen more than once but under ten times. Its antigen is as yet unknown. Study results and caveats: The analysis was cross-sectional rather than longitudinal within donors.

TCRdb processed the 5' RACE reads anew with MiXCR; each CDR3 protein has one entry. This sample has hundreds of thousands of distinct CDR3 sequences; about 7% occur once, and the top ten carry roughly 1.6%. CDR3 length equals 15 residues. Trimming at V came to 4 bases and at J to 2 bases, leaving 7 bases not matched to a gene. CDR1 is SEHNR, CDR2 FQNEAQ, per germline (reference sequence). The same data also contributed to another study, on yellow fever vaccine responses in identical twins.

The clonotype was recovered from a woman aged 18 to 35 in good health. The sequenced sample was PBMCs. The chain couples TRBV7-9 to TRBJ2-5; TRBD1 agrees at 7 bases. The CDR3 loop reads CASSSTTGQQETQYF. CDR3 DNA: TGTGCCAGCAGCTCGACCACGGGACAGCAAGAGACCCAGTACTTC.